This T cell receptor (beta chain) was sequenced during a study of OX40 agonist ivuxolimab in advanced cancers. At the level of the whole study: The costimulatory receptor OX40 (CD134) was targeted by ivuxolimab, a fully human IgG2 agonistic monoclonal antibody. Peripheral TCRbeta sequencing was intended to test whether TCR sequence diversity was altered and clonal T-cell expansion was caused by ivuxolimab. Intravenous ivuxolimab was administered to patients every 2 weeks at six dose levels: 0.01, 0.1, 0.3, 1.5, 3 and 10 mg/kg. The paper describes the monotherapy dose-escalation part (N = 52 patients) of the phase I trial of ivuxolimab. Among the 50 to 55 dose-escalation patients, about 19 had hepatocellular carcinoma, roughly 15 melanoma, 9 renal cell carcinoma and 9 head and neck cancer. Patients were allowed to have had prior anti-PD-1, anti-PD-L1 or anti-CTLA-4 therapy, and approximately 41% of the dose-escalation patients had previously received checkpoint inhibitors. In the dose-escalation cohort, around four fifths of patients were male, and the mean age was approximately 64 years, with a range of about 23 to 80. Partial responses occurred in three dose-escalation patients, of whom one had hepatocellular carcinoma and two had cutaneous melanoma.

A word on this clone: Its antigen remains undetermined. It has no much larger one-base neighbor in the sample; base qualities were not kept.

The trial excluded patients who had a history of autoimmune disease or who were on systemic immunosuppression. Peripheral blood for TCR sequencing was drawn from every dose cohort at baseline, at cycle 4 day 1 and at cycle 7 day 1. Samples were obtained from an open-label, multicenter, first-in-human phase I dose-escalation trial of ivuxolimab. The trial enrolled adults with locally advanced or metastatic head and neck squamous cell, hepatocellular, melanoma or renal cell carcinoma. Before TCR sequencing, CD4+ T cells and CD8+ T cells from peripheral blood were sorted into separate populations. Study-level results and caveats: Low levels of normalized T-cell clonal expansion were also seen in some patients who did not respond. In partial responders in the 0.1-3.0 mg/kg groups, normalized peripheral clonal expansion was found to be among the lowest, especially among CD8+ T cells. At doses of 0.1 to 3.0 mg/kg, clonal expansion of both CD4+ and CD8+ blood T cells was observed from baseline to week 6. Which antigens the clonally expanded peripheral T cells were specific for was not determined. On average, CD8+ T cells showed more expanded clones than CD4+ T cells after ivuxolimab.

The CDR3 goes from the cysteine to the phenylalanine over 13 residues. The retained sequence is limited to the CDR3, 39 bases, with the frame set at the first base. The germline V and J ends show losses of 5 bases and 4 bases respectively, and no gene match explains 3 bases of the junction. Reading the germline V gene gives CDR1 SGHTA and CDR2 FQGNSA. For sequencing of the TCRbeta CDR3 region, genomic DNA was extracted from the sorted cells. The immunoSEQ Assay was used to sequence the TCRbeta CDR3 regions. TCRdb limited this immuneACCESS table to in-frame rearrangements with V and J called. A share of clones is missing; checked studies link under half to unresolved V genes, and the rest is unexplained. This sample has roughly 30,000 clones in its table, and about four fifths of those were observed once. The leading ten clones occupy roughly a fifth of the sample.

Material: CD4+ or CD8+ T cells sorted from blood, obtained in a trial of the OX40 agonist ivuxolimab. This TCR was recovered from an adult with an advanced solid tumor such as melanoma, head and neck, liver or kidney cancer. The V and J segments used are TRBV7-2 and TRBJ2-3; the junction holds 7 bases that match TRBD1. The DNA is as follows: TGTGCCAGCAGCAAGACAGGGCCAGATACGCAGTATTTT. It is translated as CASSKTGPDTQYF.